This T cell receptor beta chain was captured by sequencing in a study of a mutant IDH1 vaccine in newly diagnosed glioma. On the study more broadly: Patients in the study were vaccinated eight times, receiving shots in weeks 1, 3, 5, 7, 11, 15, 19 and 23.

Sequencing was performed with immunoSEQ multiplex PCR; in TCRdb, only in-frame clones are kept and a portion is missing. The sample records 29,000 or so clones, 80% being singletons. This CDR3 region has 15 residues. Trimming stripped 0 bases from V and 4 bases from J, with 13 bases between. Germline V gene lookup returns CDR1 SNHLY and CDR2 FYNNEI. About this clone: Its target is unknown.

Time point noted: week 23, last vaccination. The vaccine gave 300 ug of a 20-mer mutant IDH1 peptide subcutaneously per dose. The specimen was PBMCs, collected from a glioma patient whose treatment included an IDH1 peptide vaccine. The TCR comes from a woman aged 18-30 years with glioma. The rearrangement uses TRBV2 and TRBJ2-7; no clear D. CDR3 in amino acids: CASSEAGYKAYEQYF. CDR3 coding DNA: TGTGCCAGCAGTGAAGCGGGGTATAAGGCTTACGAGCAGTACTTC.